This TCR beta chain was captured by sequencing in a study of cytomegalovirus exposure and HLA in healthy donors. Notes on the study in general: The authors later linked a missense DCLRE1C variant to TCR beta V- and J-gene trimming.

This CDR3 region has 13 residues. Germline CDR1 reads LNHNV; CDR2 reads YYDKDF (reference sequence). V gave up 1 base and J gave up 3 bases, with 3 bases separating them. The study ran its PCR with 60 Vbeta and 13 Jbeta primers. Clones were sequenced by immunoSEQ multiplex PCR, and TCRdb holds only the in-frame ones, with some missing. Among 250,000 or so clones listed, over 90% were seen once. Notes on this clone: Its antigen is as yet unknown.

The source is a girl aged 2-10 years in good health and CMV-seronegative. The V and J genes are TRBV15 and TRBJ2-2; D is ambiguous. The sequenced sample consisted of PBMCs. The CDR3 region has the DNA TGTGCCACCAGCAGAGCTCACACCGGGGAGCTGTTTTTT. Translation gives CATSRAHTGELFF. Supplemented by reference TRBV15 and TRBJ2-2, the full variable domain reads DAMVIQNPRYQVTQFGKPVTLSCSQTLNHNVMYWYQQKSSQAPKLLFHYYDKDFNNEADTPDNFQSRRPNTSFCFLDIRSPGLGDTAMYLCATSRAHTGELFFGEGSRLTVL.